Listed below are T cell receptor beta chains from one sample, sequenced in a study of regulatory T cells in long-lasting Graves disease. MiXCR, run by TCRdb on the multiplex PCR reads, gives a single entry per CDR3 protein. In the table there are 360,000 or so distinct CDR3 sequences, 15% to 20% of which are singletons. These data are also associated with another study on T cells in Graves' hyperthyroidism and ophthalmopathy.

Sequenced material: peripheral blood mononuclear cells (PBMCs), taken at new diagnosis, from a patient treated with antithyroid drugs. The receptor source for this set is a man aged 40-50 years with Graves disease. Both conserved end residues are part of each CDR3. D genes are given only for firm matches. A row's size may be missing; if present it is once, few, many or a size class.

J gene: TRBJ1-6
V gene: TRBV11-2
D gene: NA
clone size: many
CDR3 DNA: TGTGCCAGCAGCCCCTTAGGGGATGGTTCACCCCTCCACTTT
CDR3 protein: CASSPLGDGSPLHF

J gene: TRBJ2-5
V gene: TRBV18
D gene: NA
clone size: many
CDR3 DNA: TGTGCCAGCTCACCACGGAGGGCGCTACCCCAAGAGACCCAGTACTTC
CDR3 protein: CASSPRRALPQETQYF

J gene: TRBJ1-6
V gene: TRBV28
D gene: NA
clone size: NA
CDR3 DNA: TGTGCCACCAAGTCCCCCTCCTATAATTCACCCCTCCACTTT
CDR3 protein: CATKSPSYNSPLHF

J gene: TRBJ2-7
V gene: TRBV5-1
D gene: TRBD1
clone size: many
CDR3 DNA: TGCGCCAGCAGCTACCGGGACAGACGTTACGAGCAGTACTTC
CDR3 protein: CASSYRDRRYEQYF

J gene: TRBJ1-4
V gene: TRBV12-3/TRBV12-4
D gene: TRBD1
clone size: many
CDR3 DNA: TGTGCCAGCAGGCCACAGGGGGAAAAACTGTTTTTT
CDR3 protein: CASRPQGEKLFF

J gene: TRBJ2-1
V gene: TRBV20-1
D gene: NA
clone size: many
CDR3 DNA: TGCAGTGCGTCCGGTGACAATGAGCAGTTCTTC
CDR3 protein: CSASGDNEQFF

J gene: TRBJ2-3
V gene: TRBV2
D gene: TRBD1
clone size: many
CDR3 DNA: TGTGCCAGCCCGGGACAGGGTTCTTCATTGGCCACAGATACGCAGTATTTT
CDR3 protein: CASPGQGSSLATDTQYF

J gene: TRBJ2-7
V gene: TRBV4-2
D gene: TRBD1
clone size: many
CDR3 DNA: TGTGCCAGCAGCTCAGCCGACAGGGAGAGGGACGAGCAGTACTTC
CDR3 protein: CASSSADRERDEQYF

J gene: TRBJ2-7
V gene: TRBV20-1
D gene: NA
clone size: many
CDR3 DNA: TGCAGTGGGGGGGGGCTGAACGAGCAGTACTTC
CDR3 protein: CSGGGLNEQYF

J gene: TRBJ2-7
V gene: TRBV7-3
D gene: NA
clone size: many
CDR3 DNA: TGTACCAGCAGCTTAGCAGGAGCTGCCAACGAGCAGTACTTC
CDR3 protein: CTSSLAGAANEQYF

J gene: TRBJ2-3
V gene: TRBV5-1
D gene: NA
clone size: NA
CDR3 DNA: TGCGCCAGCAGCGTACAGGATTTGGGGGATACGCAGTATTTT
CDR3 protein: CASSVQDLGDTQYF

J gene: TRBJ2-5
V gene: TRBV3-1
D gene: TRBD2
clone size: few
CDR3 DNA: TGTGCCAGCAGCCAAGGGCTCCGGGGGGGCCAAGAGACCCAGTACTTC
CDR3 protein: CASSQGLRGGQETQYF

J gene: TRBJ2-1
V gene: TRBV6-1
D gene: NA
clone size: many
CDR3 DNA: TGTGCCAGCAGTCTTACCTTCACAGGGCAGGATGAGCAGTTCTTC
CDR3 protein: CASSLTFTGQDEQFF

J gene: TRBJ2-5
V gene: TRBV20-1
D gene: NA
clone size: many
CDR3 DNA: TGCAGTGCTAGTACTACTAACCAAGAGACCCAGTACTTC
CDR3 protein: CSASTTNQETQYF

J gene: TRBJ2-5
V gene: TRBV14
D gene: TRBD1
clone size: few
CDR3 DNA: TGTGCCAGCAGCCAAGATACGCTGCGACAGGGGACTGTCCAAGAGACCCAGTACTTC
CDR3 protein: CASSQDTLRQGTVQETQYF

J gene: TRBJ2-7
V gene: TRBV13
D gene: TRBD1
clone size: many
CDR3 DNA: TGTGCCAGCAGCTCCACGGGACAGGGGGCCCGCGAGCAGTACTTC
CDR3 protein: CASSSTGQGAREQYF

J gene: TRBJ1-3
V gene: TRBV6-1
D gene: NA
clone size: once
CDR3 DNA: TGTGCCAGCAGTGAACTGGAGGGGAGAGCTGGAAACACCATATATTTT
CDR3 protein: CASSELEGRAGNTIYF

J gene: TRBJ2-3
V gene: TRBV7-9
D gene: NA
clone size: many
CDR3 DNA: TGTGCCAGCAGCTTAACGCAGAGCACAGATACGCAGTATTTT
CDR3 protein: CASSLTQSTDTQYF

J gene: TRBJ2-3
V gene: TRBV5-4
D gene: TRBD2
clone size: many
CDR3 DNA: TGTGCCACCCCGAGCCTAGCGGGGGGAACAGATACGCAGTATTTT
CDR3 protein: CATPSLAGGTDTQYF